This T cell receptor beta chain was captured in a study of cytomegalovirus exposure and HLA in healthy donors. Comment on this clone: The antigen is unknown. The junction differs from germline at one of its ends, possibly a read error.

The V gene's germline CDR1 is SEHNR and CDR2 FQNEAQ (reference sequence). The CDR3 is 17 residues long. General study points: A prior analysis recorded that most TCR beta V segments were productive about 87% or about 30% of the time. Specificity of a few CMV-associated chains for CMV antigens was verified in vitro. In a later analysis, the majority of CMV-associated beta chains seemingly showed HLA restriction.

13 Jbeta primers and 60 Vbeta primers were used for the PCR. The data were produced by immunoSEQ multiplex PCR, yet TCRdb's version contains in-frame clones alone and is incomplete. The sample holds more than 70,000 clones, about 70% seen once. The sequenced material came from PBMCs. The clonotype was recovered from a man aged 40-50 years in good health and CMV-seronegative. The chain recombines TRBV7-9 with TRBJ2-5, with D perhaps TRBD1 (5 bases). In nucleotides, the CDR3 is TGTTCCAGCAGTGCCTGGTATCCAGGGATGAAACAAGAGACCCAGTACTTC. Encoded protein: CSSSAWYPGMKQETQYF.